These 23 T cell receptor beta chains originate from one sample sequenced in a study of CD8 T cells in ankylosing spondylitis. TCRdb reanalysed the 5' RACE reads using MiXCR and keeps one entry per CDR3 protein. The sample yields around 150,000 distinct CDR3 sequences, around 45% seen once. The specimen sequenced was synovial fluid, either unsorted or a sorted T cell fraction (not recorded which). Receptors originate from a male donor with ankylosing spondylitis.

The J gene is TRBJ1-2, the V gene TRBV7-9; D unresolved. This CDR3 spans 11 amino acids. Germline-derived CDR1 and CDR2 are SEHNR and FQNEAQ (reference sequence). V dropped 6 bases and J dropped 8 bases, with 10 bases sitting between them. CDR3 sequence: CASRPSRGYTF. The CDR3 bases are TGTGCCAGCAGACCCTCGCGGGGCTACACCTTC.

The rearrangement uses TRBV29-1 and TRBJ1-4; 7 nucleotides align to TRBD1. CDR1 is SQVTM and CDR2 is ANQGSEA in the germline V gene. J gave up 8 bases and V 1 base, and 7 bases lay outside the gene matches. The CDR3 consists of 14 residues. The DNA for the CDR3 is TGCAGCGTTGAAGTTCGGGACAGCAGCGAAAAACTGTTTTTT. Amino acid sequence: CSVEVRDSSEKLFF.

The rearrangement links TRBV5-6 to TRBJ2-1; D gene ambiguous. V lost 3 bases to trimming and J lost 2 bases, with 12 bases between them. CDR1 and CDR2 from the germline V gene are SGHDT and YYEEEE. The CDR3 has 15 amino acids. CDR3 bases: TGTGCCAGCAGCTCGCCAGACGGAACCTACAATGAGCAGTTCTTC. This encodes CASSSPDGTYNEQFF.

J is TRBJ2-1 and V is TRBV5-1; D is undetermined. Between the trimmed V and J ends, which lost 5 bases and 8 bases, there was a span of 17 bases. CDR1 and CDR2 (germline): SGHRS, YFSETQ. The CDR3 has 14 amino acids. CDR3 sequence (DNA): TGCGCCAGCAGGGGTAGTAAGTACAATGATGAGCAGTTCTTC. This encodes CASRGSKYNDEQFF. Filled out from reference TRBV5-1 and TRBJ2-1, the complete variable domain reads KAGVTQTPRYLIKTRGQQVTLSCSPISGHRSVSWYQQTPGQGLQFLFEYFSETQRNKGNFPGRFSGRQFSNSRSEMNVSTLELGDSALYLCASRGSKYNDEQFFGPGTRLTVL.

This rearrangement joins TRBV5-1 to TRBJ2-1; 7 nucleotides line up with TRBD2. The CDR3 covers 16 residues. V trimming: 7 bases; J trimming: 5 bases; junction bases outside the gene matches: 15. Germline V CDR1 and CDR2: SGHRS, YFSETQ. Written as DNA, the CDR3 is TGCGCCAGCGGTGTGCGACTAGGCGCGGGGGACAATGAGCAGTTCTTC. This codes for CASGVRLGAGDNEQFF.

This clonotype has more than one count but fewer than ten. In DNA, the CDR3 is TGTGCCAGCAGCTTAGCGAAAACTAGCGGGGAAACCCTCTACGAGCAGTACTTC. It codes for CASSLAKTSGETLYEQYF. The chain joins TRBV7-6 to TRBJ2-7; the match to TRBD2 covers 10 bases. Per the germline V gene, CDR1 is SGHVS and CDR2 is FNYEAQ. The CDR3 totals 18 residues. After removal of 0 bases from V and 3 bases from J, the junction contained 11 bases not matched to a gene.

The V gene is TRBV20-1, the J gene TRBJ1-1, with unresolved D. V was pared by 6 bases and J by 5 bases, with 10 bases between. The CDR3 extends over 11 amino acids. Germline CDR1 DFQATT, CDR2 SNEGSKA (reference sequence). The CDR3, as DNA: TGCAGTGCCCAGGTCAAGACTGAAGCTTTCTTT. Translation gives CSAQVKTEAFF.

V gene TRBV3-1 combines with J gene TRBJ2-1; 7 bases align to TRBD2. CDR1 and CDR2 from the germline V gene are LGHDT and YNNKEL (reference sequence). V shed 1 base and J 8 bases; nucleotides not matched to a gene: 11. This CDR3 comprises 16 residues. CDR3 coding DNA: TGTGCCAGCAGCCAAGCCGGGGGGAAACTACGGTATGAGCAGTTCTTC. Translated, it gives CASSQAGGKLRYEQFF.

V gene TRBV11-2 combines with J gene TRBJ2-1, with 7 bases fitting TRBD1. CDR1 and CDR2 from the germline V gene are SGHAT and FQNNGV. The CDR3 totals 18 residues. V shed 5 bases, J shed 4 bases, and the junction held 17 bases outside the gene matches. CDR3 nucleotide sequence: TGTGCCAGCAGCACAGGGGTTTTGCGGGCGTTAAAATACAATGAGCAGTTCTTC. Translating gives CASSTGVLRALKYNEQFF.

The chain has TRBV10-3 and TRBJ2-7; TRBD1 matches at 9 bases. V trimming: 5 bases; J trimming: 4 bases; junction bases outside the gene matches: 9. The CDR3 is 15 residues long. Germline V gene lookup returns CDR1 ENHRY and CDR2 SYGVKD. This chain's CDR3 is CAISSPGQGLYEQYF. In nucleotides, the CDR3 is TGTGCCATCAGTTCCCCGGGACAGGGCCTATACGAGCAGTACTTC.

V is TRBV20-1 and J is TRBJ2-3, with 8 bases lining up with TRBD2. J lost 0 bases, V lost 6 bases, and 2 bases had no gene match. The CDR3 has 13 amino acids. CDR1 is DFQATT and CDR2 is SNEGSKA in the germline V gene (reference sequence). CDR3 in amino acids: CSAASGSTDTQYF. The CDR3 DNA is TGCAGTGCCGCTAGCGGGAGCACAGATACGCAGTATTTT.

This chain links TRBV29-1 with TRBJ2-1, with 7 bases fitting TRBD1. CDR3 length: 13 residues. The ends lost 5 bases at V and 0 bases at J; junction bases unmatched: 1. Germline assignment: CDR1 SQVTM and CDR2 ANQGSEA. The CDR3 reads CSVWDSSYNEQFF. CDR3 DNA sequence: TGCAGCGTTTGGGACAGCTCCTACAATGAGCAGTTCTTC.

CDR3 bases: TGTGCCAGCAGTAAGAAGCCGGGATTCTATGGCTACACCTTC. Translation: CASSKKPGFYGYTF. The rearrangement links TRBV2 to TRBJ1-2; D ambiguous. V dropped 5 bases and J dropped 4 bases, with 14 bases sitting between them. This CDR3 comprises 14 residues. From germline, CDR1 is SNHLY and CDR2 FYNNEI.

The chain uses TRBV5-1 and TRBJ2-3; TRBD1 agrees at 8 bases. There are 15 residues in the CDR3. Per germline, CDR1 SGHRS and CDR2 YFSETQ. V lost 2 bases and J lost 4; bases outside the gene matches: 6. The CDR3 DNA sequence: TGCGCCAGCAGCTTCCGGGACAGGAAAGCAGATACGCAGTATTTT. Translating it yields CASSFRDRKADTQYF.

Only a few counts were recorded for this clonotype. This rearrangement joins TRBV19 to TRBJ2-2; a weak D match, TRBD1 (5 bases). Between the trimmed V and J ends, which lost 8 bases and 0 bases, there was a span of 7 bases. The CDR3 runs to 13 residues. The V gene's germline CDR1 is LNHDA and CDR2 SQIVND (reference sequence). Here the CDR3 DNA reads TGTGCCAGTGACAGAACGAACACCGGGGAGCTGTTTTTT. This translates into CASDRTNTGELFF.

The chain uses TRBV11-1 and TRBJ2-7; the D gene is possibly TRBD2 (5 bases). This CDR3 has 15 residues. Germline loops: CDR1 SGHAT, CDR2 FQDESV (reference sequence). Between the trimmed V and J ends, which lost 1 base and 4 bases, there was a span of 14 bases. The CDR3 is CASSLDGPSGYEQYF. Here the CDR3 DNA reads TGTGCCAGCAGCTTAGACGGACCCTCGGGATACGAGCAGTACTTC. Drawing the rest from reference TRBV11-1 and TRBJ2-7, the complete variable domain is EAEVAQSPRYKITEKSQAVAFWCDPISGHATLYWYRQILGQGPELLVQFQDESVVDDSQLPKDRFSAERLKGVDSTLKIQPAELGDSAMYLCASSLDGPSGYEQYFGPGTRLTVT.

The V gene is TRBV20-1, the J gene TRBJ2-2, with D possibly matching TRBD1 (6 bases). This CDR3 is built from 14 residues. Trimming removed 8 bases from V and 6 bases from J, with 19 bases in between. Per the germline V gene, CDR1 is DFQATT and CDR2 is SNEGSKA (reference sequence). Written as DNA, the CDR3 is TGCAGTACCTTAGGGGGTTTCAGCGCCGGGGAGCTGTTTTTT. It translates to CSTLGGFSAGELFF.

The sample holds one count of this clonotype. The J gene is TRBJ2-5, the V gene TRBV12-3 or TRBV12-4; D may be TRBD2 (6 bases). Trimming stripped 1 base from V and 0 bases from J, with 9 bases between. The CDR3 is 15 amino acids. Here the CDR3 DNA reads TGTGCCAGCAGTTTAGGGACTACCAACCAAGAGACCCAGTACTTC. This codes for CASSLGTTNQETQYF.

The chain carries TRBV5-1 and TRBJ1-1, with D possibly being TRBD1 (5 bases). The germline V and J ends were trimmed by 4 bases and 6 bases, with 19 bases remaining between them. The CDR3 is 15 amino acids. Germline V gives CDR1 SGHRS, CDR2 YFSETQ. The CDR3 coding sequence is TGCGCCAGCAGCCTCCTGGAGACAGTGGGCTCTGAAGCTTTCTTT. Amino acids: CASSLLETVGSEAFF.

This clonotype was found a few times. The chain recombines TRBV20-1 with TRBJ1-1, with TRBD1 matching over 7 bases. Trimming took 4 bases from V and 0 from J; bases not matched to a gene: 11. The CDR3 is 16 residues long. Germline values: CDR1 DFQATT, CDR2 SNEGSKA (reference sequence). The CDR3 DNA follows: TGCAGTGCTACGACAACAGGGACAGCCATGAACACTGAAGCTTTCTTT. Residues: CSATTTGTAMNTEAFF.

The V call is TRBV11-2, the J call TRBJ1-2; D is undetermined. Germline CDR1 and CDR2: SGHAT and FQNNGV. V gave up 3 bases and J gave up 2 bases, with 10 bases separating them. CDR3 size: 14 residues. The CDR3 sequence is CASSFGLANYGYTF. In DNA, the CDR3 is TGTGCCAGCAGCTTCGGACTAGCAAACTATGGCTACACCTTC.

This clonotype appeared a few times. V gene TRBV6-5 combines with J gene TRBJ2-5, with TRBD2 matching 8 bases. Germline CDR1 is MNHEY and CDR2 is SVGAGI. V was clipped by 6 bases and J by 4 bases; unmatched bases: 10. This CDR3 is 15 amino acids long. Written as DNA, the CDR3 is TGTGCCAGCAGCTTACCCACTAGCGGCGGAGAGACCCAGTACTTC. Translation: CASSLPTSGGETQYF.

This clonotype was detected only a few times. This chain links TRBV11-2 with TRBJ1-1; no clear D. The germline gives CDR1 SGHAT, CDR2 FQNNGV. The CDR3 is 12 residues long. Trimming took 2 bases from V and 7 from J, leaving 8 bases between them. The DNA of the CDR3 is TGTGCCAGCAGCTTATGGCCGGTTGAAGCTTTCTTT. It translates to CASSLWPVEAFF.